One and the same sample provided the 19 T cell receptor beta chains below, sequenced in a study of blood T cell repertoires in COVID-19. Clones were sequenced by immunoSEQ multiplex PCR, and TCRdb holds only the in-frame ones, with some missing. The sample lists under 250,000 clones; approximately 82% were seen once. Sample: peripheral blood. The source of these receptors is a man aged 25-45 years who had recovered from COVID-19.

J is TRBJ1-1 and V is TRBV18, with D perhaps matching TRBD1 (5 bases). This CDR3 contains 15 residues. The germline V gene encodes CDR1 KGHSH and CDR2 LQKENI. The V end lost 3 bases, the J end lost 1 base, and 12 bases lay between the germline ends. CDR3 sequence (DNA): TGTGCCAGCTCACCTTTGAGACAGTGGAACACTGAAGCTTTCTTT. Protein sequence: CASSPLRQWNTEAFF.

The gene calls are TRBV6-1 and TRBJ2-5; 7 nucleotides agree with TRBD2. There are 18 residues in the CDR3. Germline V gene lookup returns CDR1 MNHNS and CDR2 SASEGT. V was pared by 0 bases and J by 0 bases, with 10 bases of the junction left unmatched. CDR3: CASSEALWGGMYQETQYF. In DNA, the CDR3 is TGTGCCAGCAGTGAAGCCCTCTGGGGGGGGATGTACCAAGAGACCCAGTACTTC.

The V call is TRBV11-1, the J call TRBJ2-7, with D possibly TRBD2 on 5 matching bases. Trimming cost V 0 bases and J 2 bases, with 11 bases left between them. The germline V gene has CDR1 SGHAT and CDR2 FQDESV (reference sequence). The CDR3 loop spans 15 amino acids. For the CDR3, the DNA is TGTGCCAGCAGCTTAGCAGTGGACTTCACCTACGAGCAGTACTTC. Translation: CASSLAVDFTYEQYF.

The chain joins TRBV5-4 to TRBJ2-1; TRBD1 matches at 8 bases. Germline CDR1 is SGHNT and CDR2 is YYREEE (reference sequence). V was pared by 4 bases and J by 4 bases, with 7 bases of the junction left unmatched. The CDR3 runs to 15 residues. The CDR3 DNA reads TGTGCCAGCAGCCCAGGGGGCGTTGGTTACAATGAGCAGTTCTTC. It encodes CASSPGGVGYNEQFF.

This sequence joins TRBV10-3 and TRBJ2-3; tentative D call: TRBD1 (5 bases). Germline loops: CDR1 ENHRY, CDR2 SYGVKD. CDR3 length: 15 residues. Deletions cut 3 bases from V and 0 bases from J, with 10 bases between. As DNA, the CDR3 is TGTGCCATCAGTGAACGTCAGGGTAGCACAGATACGCAGTATTTT. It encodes CAISERQGSTDTQYF.

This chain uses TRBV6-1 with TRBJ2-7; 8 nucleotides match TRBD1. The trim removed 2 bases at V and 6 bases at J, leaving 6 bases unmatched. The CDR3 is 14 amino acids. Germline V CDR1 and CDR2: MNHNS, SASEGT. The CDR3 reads CASSEYRGFSEQYF. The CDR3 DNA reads TGTGCCAGCAGTGAATACAGGGGGTTCAGCGAGCAGTACTTC.

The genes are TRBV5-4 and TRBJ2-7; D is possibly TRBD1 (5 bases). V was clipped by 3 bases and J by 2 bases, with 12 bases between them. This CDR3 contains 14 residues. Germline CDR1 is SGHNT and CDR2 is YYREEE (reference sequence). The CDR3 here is CASSYSRVPYEQYF. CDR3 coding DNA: TGTGCCAGCAGCTACTCCAGGGTCCCCTACGAGCAGTACTTC. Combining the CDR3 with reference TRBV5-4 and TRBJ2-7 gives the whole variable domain ETGVTQSPTHLIKTRGQQVTLRCSSQSGHNTVSWYQQALGQGPQFIFQYYREEENGRGNFPPRFSGLQFPNYSSELNVNALELDDSALYLCASSYSRVPYEQYFGPGTRLTVT.

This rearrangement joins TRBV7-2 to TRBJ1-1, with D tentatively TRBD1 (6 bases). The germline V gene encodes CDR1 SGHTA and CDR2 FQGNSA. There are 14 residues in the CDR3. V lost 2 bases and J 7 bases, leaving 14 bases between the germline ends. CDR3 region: CASSLLGAGGEAFF. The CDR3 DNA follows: TGTGCCAGCAGCTTACTGGGGGCAGGTGGTGAAGCTTTCTTT.

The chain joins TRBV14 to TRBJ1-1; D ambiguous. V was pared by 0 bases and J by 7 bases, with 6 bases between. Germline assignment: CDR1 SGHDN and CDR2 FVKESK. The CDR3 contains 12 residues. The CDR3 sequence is CASSQDHGEAFF. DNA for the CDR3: TGTGCCAGCAGCCAAGATCACGGTGAAGCTTTCTTT.

For the CDR3, the DNA is TGTGCCAGCAGCTTATCCGGGACAGGGTCAACGGCTTTCTTT. The encoded protein is CASSLSGTGSTAFF. The chain couples TRBV7-8 to TRBJ1-1, with 9 bases matching TRBD1. The CDR3 extends over 14 amino acids. The trim removed 2 bases at V and 11 bases at J, leaving 9 bases unmatched. Germline V gives CDR1 SGHVS, CDR2 FQNEAQ.

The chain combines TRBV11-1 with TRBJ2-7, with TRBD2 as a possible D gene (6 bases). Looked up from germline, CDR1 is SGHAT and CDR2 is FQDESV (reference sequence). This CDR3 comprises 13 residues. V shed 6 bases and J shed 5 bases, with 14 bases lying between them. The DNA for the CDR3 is TGTGCCAGCAGGGGGACTGCGGCCCACGAGCAGTACGTC. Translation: CASRGTAAHEQYV.

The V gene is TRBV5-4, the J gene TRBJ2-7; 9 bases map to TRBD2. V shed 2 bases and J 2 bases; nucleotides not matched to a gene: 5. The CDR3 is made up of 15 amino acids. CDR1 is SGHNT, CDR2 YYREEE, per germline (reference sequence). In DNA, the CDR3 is TGTGCCAGCAGCTTAAGCGGGGGGCCCGCCTACGAGCAGTACTTC. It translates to CASSLSGGPAYEQYF.

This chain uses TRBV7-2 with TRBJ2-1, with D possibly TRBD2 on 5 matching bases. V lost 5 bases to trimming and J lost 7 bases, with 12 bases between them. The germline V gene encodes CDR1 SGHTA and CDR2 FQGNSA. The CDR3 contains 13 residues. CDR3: CASSVIATNEQFF. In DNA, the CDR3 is TGTGCCAGCAGCGTGATAGCGACTAATGAGCAGTTCTTC.

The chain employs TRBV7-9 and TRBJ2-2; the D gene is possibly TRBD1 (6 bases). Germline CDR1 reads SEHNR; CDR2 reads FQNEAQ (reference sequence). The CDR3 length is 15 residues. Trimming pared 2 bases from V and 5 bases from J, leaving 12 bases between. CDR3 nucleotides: TGTGCCAGCAGCTTAAACAGGGTAGAGACCGGGGAGCTGTTTTTT. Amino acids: CASSLNRVETGELFF.

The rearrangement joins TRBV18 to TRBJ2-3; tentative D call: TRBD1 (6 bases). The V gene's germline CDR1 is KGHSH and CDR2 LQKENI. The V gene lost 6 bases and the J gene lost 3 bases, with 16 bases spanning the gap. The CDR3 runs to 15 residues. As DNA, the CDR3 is TGTGCCAGCTCCCTCGTGGGGGCCGAGACAGATACGCAGTATTTT. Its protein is CASSLVGAETDTQYF.

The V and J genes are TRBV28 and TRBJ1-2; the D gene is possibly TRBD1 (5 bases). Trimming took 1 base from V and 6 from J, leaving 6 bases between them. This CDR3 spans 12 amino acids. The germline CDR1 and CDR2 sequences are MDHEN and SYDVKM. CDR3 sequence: CASSLFRDGYTF. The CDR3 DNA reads TGTGCCAGCAGTTTATTCAGGGATGGCTACACCTTC.

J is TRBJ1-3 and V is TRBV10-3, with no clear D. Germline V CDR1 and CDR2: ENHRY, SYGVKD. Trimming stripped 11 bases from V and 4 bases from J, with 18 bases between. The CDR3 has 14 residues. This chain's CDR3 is CACRGHTHGNTIYF. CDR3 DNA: TGTGCCTGCCGGGGTCACACACACGGAAACACCATATATTTT.

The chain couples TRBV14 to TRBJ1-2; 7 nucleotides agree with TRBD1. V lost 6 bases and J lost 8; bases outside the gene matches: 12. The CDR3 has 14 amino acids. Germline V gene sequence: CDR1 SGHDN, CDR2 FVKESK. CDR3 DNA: TGTGCCAGCAGAGCCAAAACAGGGGTGGGCGGCTACACCTTC. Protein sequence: CASRAKTGVGGYTF.

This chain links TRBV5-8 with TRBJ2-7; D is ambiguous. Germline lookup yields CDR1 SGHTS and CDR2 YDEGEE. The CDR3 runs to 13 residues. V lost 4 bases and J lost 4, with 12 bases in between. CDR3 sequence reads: CASSPSNSYEQYF. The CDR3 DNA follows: TGTGCCAGCAGCCCTAGTAACTCATACGAGCAGTACTTC. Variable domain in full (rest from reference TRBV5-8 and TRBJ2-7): EAGVTQSPTHLIKTRGQQATLRCSPISGHTSVYWYQQALGLGLQFLLWYDEGEERNRGNFPPRFSGRQFPNYSSELNVNALELEDSALYLCASSPSNSYEQYFGPGTRLTVT.